Presented here are 25 T cell receptor beta chains from one specimen sequenced in a study of blood T cells in healthy people across ages. Next came a second PCR, run for roughly 6 to 11 cycles, which used a sample-barcoded 5' primer along with a J-beta primer mix. Each CDR3 protein gets one entry after TCRdb re-called the 5' RACE reads with MiXCR. The data contain under 700,000 distinct CDR3 sequences, approximately 25% of them singletons. The sample was also reused in another study, on T cells of mothers and their children.

Sequenced: blood. The receptors originated from a boy aged 5-17 years in good health.

This clonotype was found a few times. The J gene is TRBJ2-4, the V gene TRBV3-1, with D possibly called TRBD1 or TRBD2 (6 bases each). The CDR3 extends over 16 amino acids. The V gene's germline CDR1 is LGHDT and CDR2 YNNKEL (reference sequence). The V and J ends lost 1 base and 6 bases respectively, with 16 bases between them. This CDR3 is CASSQGFGGAGNIQYF. For the CDR3, the DNA is TGTGCCAGCAGCCAAGGATTCGGGGGCGCAGGAAACATTCAGTACTTC.

This clonotype turned up a few times. The rearrangement uses TRBV20-1 and TRBJ2-7, with 13 nucleotides matching TRBD2. The germline gives CDR1 DFQATT, CDR2 SNEGSKA (reference sequence). The CDR3 length is 17 residues. V was pared by 3 bases and J by 3 bases, with 11 bases of the junction left unmatched. DNA for the CDR3: TGCAGTGCTAGTTTGGGAGCTCGGACTAGCGGGAGCTACGAGCAGTACTTC. It specifies CSASLGARTSGSYEQYF.

The chain has TRBV7-2 and TRBJ1-3; 9 nucleotides agree with TRBD1. This CDR3 has 19 residues. The trim removed 0 bases at V and 6 bases at J, leaving 15 bases unmatched. Looked up from germline, CDR1 is SGHTA and CDR2 is FQGNSA. The CDR3 DNA follows: TGTGCCAGCAGCTTAGCGAACTACCAAGGGACAGGGCGAGCAAACACCATATATTTT. It encodes CASSLANYQGTGRANTIYF. Based on the CDR3 plus reference TRBV7-2 and TRBJ1-3, the full variable domain is GAGVSQSPSNKVTEKGKDVELRCDPISGHTALYWYRQSLGQGLEFLIYFQGNSAPDKSGLPSDRFSAERTGGSVSTLTIQRTQQEDSAVYLCASSLANYQGTGRANTIYFGEGSWLTVV.

For this clonotype: The CDR3 does not end in the conserved phenylalanine or tryptophan, so this is likely a read error. The V gene is TRBV28, the J gene TRBJ2-1, with 9 nucleotides matching TRBD2. This CDR3 is 17 amino acids long. Germline V CDR1 and CDR2: MDHEN, SYDVKM. J gave up 2 bases and V 3 bases, and 8 bases lay outside the gene matches. This chain's CDR3 is CASSFGVSGRTYNEQFL. The CDR3 bases are TGTGCCAGCAGTTTTGGGGTTAGCGGGAGAACCTACAATGAGCAGTTCCTC.

Only a few counts were recorded for this clonotype. The V gene is TRBV4-3, the J gene TRBJ2-2, with D perhaps assigned TRBD1 or TRBD2 (5 bases each). CDR3 length equals 15 residues. Germline values: CDR1 LGHNA, CDR2 YSLEER. V gave up 0 bases and J gave up 4 bases, with 9 bases separating them. The CDR3 nucleotides read TGCGCCAGCAGCCAAGACAGGGCGGGCACCGGGGAGCTGTTTTTT. Translating gives CASSQDRAGTGELFF.

This clonotype was detected ten times or more. CDR3 in amino acids: CSVMDRFETQYF. The CDR3 DNA is TGCAGCGTTATGGACAGGTTCGAGACCCAGTACTTC. The chain joins TRBV29-1 to TRBJ2-5; 7 bases are a match to TRBD1. The CDR3 is 12 residues long. Germline CDR1 SQVTM, CDR2 ANQGSEA. J lost 5 bases, V lost 5 bases, and 5 bases had no gene match. The full variable domain, in which reference TRBV29-1 and TRBJ2-5 provide the parts outside the CDR3, is SAVISQKPSRDICQRGTSLTIQCQVDSQVTMMFWYRQQPGQSLTLIATANQGSEATYESGFVIDKFPISRPNLTFSTLTVSNMSPEDSSIYLCSVMDRFETQYFGPGTRLLVL.

The J gene is TRBJ1-1, the V gene TRBV9, with 11 bases aligning to TRBD1. Germline V gene sequence: CDR1 SGDLS, CDR2 YYNGEE. This CDR3 contains 16 residues. Unmatched junction bases numbered 8, after V lost 2 bases and J lost 5 bases. In nucleotides, the CDR3 is TGTGCCAGCAGCGTGAAACGGACAGGGGGCTGGACTGAAGCTTTCTTT. Translation: CASSVKRTGGWTEAFF.

The chain recombines TRBV29-1 with TRBJ2-4; D is perhaps TRBD2 (5 bases). CDR3 length: 13 residues. Trimming shortened V by 4 bases and J by 7 bases, and 14 bases separated the two germline ends. CDR1 is SQVTM and CDR2 is ANQGSEA in the germline V gene. The chain's CDR3 is CSVGVLGGNIQYF. The CDR3 bases are TGCAGCGTTGGGGTTTTGGGCGGGAACATTCAGTACTTC.

This clonotype showed up just a few times. DNA of the CDR3: TGTGCCAGCAGCTTAGCCGCGGAGGGGGAGACCCAGTACTTC. This gives the protein CASSLAAEGETQYF. The rearrangement links TRBV7-6 to TRBJ2-5, with D maybe TRBD2 (6 bases). The V gene's germline CDR1 is SGHVS and CDR2 FNYEAQ. CDR3 length: 14 amino acids. V lost 0 bases to trimming and J lost 5 bases, with 10 bases between them.

This clonotype was observed a few times. The chain employs TRBV7-9 and TRBJ1-2, with D unclear. Germline CDR1 and CDR2: SEHNR and FQNEAQ (reference sequence). V lost 3 bases, J lost 5 bases, and 10 bases lay in between. CDR3 length: 13 amino acids. CDR3 residues: CASSLESLYGYTF. The DNA of the CDR3 is TGTGCCAGCAGCTTGGAGTCTTTATATGGCTACACCTTC.

CDR3 nucleotides: TGCGCCAGCAGCCAAGAAGTACAGGGCGTCCGCCGAAGCTCCTACAATGAGCAGTTCTTC. It codes for CASSQEVQGVRRSSYNEQFF. The J gene is TRBJ2-1, the V gene TRBV4-1; perhaps TRBD1 as D (6 bases). V dropped 0 bases and J dropped 0 bases, with 21 bases sitting between them. From germline, CDR1 is MGHRA and CDR2 YSYEKL. There are 20 residues in the CDR3.

The chain combines TRBV29-1 with TRBJ2-4, with D possibly TRBD1 on 5 matching bases. From germline, CDR1 is SQVTM and CDR2 ANQGSEA. This CDR3 contains 15 residues. Deletions cut 6 bases from V and 0 bases from J, with 15 bases between. CDR3 DNA sequence: TGCAGCGTCGTGGGGCAGCAACTAGCCAAAAACATTCAGTACTTC. This translates into CSVVGQQLAKNIQYF.

There are a few counts of this clonotype. This chain joins TRBV7-2 and TRBJ2-5; D unresolved. The end of the DNA fits TRBJ2-7 better, so the J call may be wrong. The CDR3 sequence is 14 residues long. Germline CDR1 SGHTA, CDR2 FQGNSA. CDR3 coding DNA: TGTGCCAGCAGCTATGGGGTTATCTCCTACGAGCAGTACTTC. Protein: CASSYGVISYEQYF.

There are a few counts of this clonotype. The chain is built from TRBV5-1 and TRBJ2-3; 8 positions match TRBD1. This CDR3 is 15 amino acids long. With V trimmed by 6 bases and J by 1 base, 7 bases remained unmatched. Germline loops: CDR1 SGHRS, CDR2 YFSETQ. The CDR3: CASKTGEKGTDTQYF. DNA of the CDR3: TGCGCCAGCAAGACAGGGGAGAAGGGCACAGATACGCAGTATTTT.

The chain has TRBV6-2 or TRBV6-3 and TRBJ1-5; TRBD1 matches at 8 bases. CDR3 length: 17 residues. Germline V CDR1 and CDR2: MNHEY, SVGEGT. V lost 4 bases and J lost 1; bases outside the gene matches: 9. This chain's CDR3 is CASSSDDRGSSNQPQHF. The CDR3 DNA is TGTGCCAGCAGTTCGGATGACAGGGGAAGCAGCAATCAGCCCCAGCATTTT.

The gene calls are TRBV9 and TRBJ2-1, with 8 bases lining up with TRBD2. CDR1 is SGDLS and CDR2 is YYNGEE in the germline V gene. The CDR3 is 16 residues long. The ends lost 3 bases at V and 0 bases at J; junction bases unmatched: 5. CDR3 nucleotide sequence: TGTGCCAGCAGCGCGACCGGGACTAGCTCCTACAATGAGCAGTTCTTC. Translated, it gives CASSATGTSSYNEQFF.

This clonotype was recorded many times. The chain joins TRBV28 to TRBJ2-1, with 13 positions matching TRBD2. Per the germline V gene, CDR1 is MDHEN and CDR2 is SYDVKM. The ends lost 7 bases at V and 9 bases at J; junction bases unmatched: 12. CDR3 length equals 16 residues. The DNA of the CDR3 is TGTGCCAGCACACCCAAGCTCAGACTAGCGGGAGGTGAGCAGTTCTTC. Its translation is CASTPKLRLAGGEQFF.

As concerns this clonotype: This clone may be a read error of a much larger clone one base away. The V gene is TRBV6-4, the J gene TRBJ2-3, with TRBD2 matching 7 bases. The CDR3 loop spans 16 amino acids. Per the germline V gene, CDR1 is MRHNA and CDR2 is SNTAGT. The DNA for the CDR3 is TGTGCCAGCAGTGACTCGGGGGGGAGCGGCCCAGATACGCGGTATTTT. This gives the protein CASSDSGGSGPDTRYF.

The chain links TRBV12-3 or TRBV12-4 to TRBJ2-2; possibly TRBD2 for D (6 bases). V was clipped by 8 bases and J by 7 bases, with 11 bases between them. The CDR3 runs to 12 residues. This CDR3 reads CASSGGLGELFF. The CDR3 coding sequence is TGTGCCAGCTCCGGGGGTCTCGGGGAGCTGTTTTTT.

The rearrangement joins TRBV6-1 to TRBJ2-1; 8 bases fit TRBD2. The CDR3 loop spans 14 amino acids. J gave up 8 bases and V 6 bases, and 9 bases lay outside the gene matches. In germline, CDR1 is MNHNS, CDR2 SASEGT. CDR3 amino acids: CASRPLAGGHEQFF. The DNA for the CDR3 is TGTGCCAGCAGGCCCCTAGCGGGTGGGCATGAGCAGTTCTTC.

This clonotype was recorded at least ten times. The J gene is TRBJ1-2, the V gene TRBV29-1, with D possibly matching TRBD1 (6 bases). CDR1 is SQVTM, CDR2 ANQGSEA, per germline. The CDR3 sequence is 13 residues long. Trimming cost V 7 bases and J 5 bases, with 17 bases left between them. The CDR3 region is CSAADRSGYGYTF. The CDR3, as DNA: TGCAGCGCCGCGGACAGATCCGGATATGGCTACACCTTC. The variable domain in full, with the rest retrieved from reference TRBV29-1 and TRBJ1-2, is SAVISQKPSRDICQRGTSLTIQCQVDSQVTMMFWYRQQPGQSLTLIATANQGSEATYESGFVIDKFPISRPNLTFSTLTVSNMSPEDSSIYLCSAADRSGYGYTFGSGTRLTVV.

The chain has TRBV29-1 and TRBJ2-3; tentatively, D is TRBD2 (6 bases). Germline V gene data show CDR1 as SQVTM and CDR2 as ANQGSEA. This CDR3 spans 13 amino acids. The ends were cut back, 5 bases at V and 6 bases at J, with 15 bases in the middle. CDR3 DNA: TGCAGCGTTCGCTCGGGAGTGGGTGATACGCAGTATTTT. Protein: CSVRSGVGDTQYF.

The chain combines TRBV4-1 with TRBJ2-1, with D unclear. Between the trimmed V and J ends, which lost 4 bases and 0 bases, there was a span of 16 bases. CDR1 and CDR2 (germline): MGHRA, YSYEKL. This CDR3 has 17 residues. The CDR3: CASSLRPDGSSYNEQFF. The CDR3 bases are TGCGCCAGCAGCCTTCGGCCCGACGGATCCTCCTACAATGAGCAGTTCTTC.

This clonotype was counted only a few times. V gene TRBV11-3 combines with J gene TRBJ1-5; no reliable D call. The CDR3 is 15 amino acids. CDR1 SGHNT and CDR2 YENEEA come from the germline V gene. Between the trimmed V and J ends, which lost 4 bases and 2 bases, there was a span of 12 bases. This CDR3 reads CASSSDRRGNQPQHF. The CDR3 bases are TGTGCCAGCAGCTCCGACCGGCGGGGCAATCAGCCCCAGCATTTT.

J is TRBJ1-6 and V is TRBV14; D not certain. The V end was cut by 4 bases, the J end by 7 bases, with 8 bases between. CDR3 size: 13 residues. In germline, CDR1 is SGHDN, CDR2 FVKESK. CDR3 sequence reads: CASSPRSNSPLHF. As DNA, the CDR3 is TGTGCCAGCAGCCCCCGATCCAATTCACCCCTCCACTTT.